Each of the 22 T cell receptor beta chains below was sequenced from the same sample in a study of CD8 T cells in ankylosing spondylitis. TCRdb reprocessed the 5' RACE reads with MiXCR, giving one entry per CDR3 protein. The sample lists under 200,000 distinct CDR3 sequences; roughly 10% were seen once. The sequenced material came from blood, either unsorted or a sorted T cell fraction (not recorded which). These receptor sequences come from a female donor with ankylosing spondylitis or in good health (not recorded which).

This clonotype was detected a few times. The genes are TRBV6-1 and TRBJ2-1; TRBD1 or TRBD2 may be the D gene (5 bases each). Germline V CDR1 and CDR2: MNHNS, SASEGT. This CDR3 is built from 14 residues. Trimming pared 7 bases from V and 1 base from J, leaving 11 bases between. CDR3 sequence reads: CASNPRGSYNEQFF. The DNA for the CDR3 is TGTGCCAGCAACCCGAGGGGTTCCTACAATGAGCAGTTCTTC.

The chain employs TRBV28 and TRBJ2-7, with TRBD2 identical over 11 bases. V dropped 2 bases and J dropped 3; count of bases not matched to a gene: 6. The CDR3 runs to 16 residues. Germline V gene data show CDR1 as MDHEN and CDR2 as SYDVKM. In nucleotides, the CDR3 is TGTGCCAGCAGTTTAGAGACTAGCGGGACCTACTACGAGCAGTACTTC. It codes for CASSLETSGTYYEQYF.

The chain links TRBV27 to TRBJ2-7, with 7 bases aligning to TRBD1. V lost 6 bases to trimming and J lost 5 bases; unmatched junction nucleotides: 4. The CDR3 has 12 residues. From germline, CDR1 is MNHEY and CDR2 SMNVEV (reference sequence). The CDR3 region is CASSPDRDEQYF. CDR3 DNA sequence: TGTGCCAGCAGCCCCGACAGGGACGAGCAGTACTTC.

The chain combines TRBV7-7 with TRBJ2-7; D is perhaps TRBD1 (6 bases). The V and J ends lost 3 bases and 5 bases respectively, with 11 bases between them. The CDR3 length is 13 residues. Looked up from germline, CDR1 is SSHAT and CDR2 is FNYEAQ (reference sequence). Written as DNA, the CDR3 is TGTGCCAGCAGCTTGGGACATCTGAACGAGCAGTACTTC. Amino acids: CASSLGHLNEQYF. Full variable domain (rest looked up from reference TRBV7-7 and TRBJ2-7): GAGVSQSPRYKVTKRGQDVTLRCDPISSHATLYWYQQALGQGPEFLTYFNYEAQPDKSGLPSDRFSAERPEGSISTLTIQRTEQRDSAMYRCASSLGHLNEQYFGPGTRLTVT.

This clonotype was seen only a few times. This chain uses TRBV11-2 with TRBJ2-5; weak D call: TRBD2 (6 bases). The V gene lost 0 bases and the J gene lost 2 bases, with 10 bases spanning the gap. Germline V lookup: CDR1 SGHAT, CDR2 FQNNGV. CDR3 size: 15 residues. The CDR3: CASSLEWGTQETQYF. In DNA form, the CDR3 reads TGTGCCAGCAGCTTAGAGTGGGGGACTCAAGAGACCCAGTACTTC. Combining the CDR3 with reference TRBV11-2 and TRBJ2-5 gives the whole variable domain EAGVAQSPRYKIIEKRQSVAFWCNPISGHATLYWYQQILGQGPKLLIQFQNNGVVDDSQLPKDRFSAERLKGVDSTLKIQPAKLEDSAVYLCASSLEWGTQETQYFGPGTRLLVL.

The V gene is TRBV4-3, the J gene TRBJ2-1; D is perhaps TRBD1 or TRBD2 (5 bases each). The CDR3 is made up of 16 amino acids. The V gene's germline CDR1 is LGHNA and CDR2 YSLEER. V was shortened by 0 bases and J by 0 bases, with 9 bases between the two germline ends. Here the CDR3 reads CASSQDEGSSYNEQFF. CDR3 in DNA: TGCGCCAGCAGCCAAGACGAGGGGAGCTCCTACAATGAGCAGTTCTTC.

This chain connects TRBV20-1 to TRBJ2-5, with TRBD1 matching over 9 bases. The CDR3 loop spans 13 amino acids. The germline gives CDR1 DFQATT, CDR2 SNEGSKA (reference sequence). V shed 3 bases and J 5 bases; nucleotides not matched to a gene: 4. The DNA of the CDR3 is TGCAGTGCTAGGTTCGACAGGGGGGAGACCCAGTACTTC. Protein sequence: CSARFDRGETQYF.

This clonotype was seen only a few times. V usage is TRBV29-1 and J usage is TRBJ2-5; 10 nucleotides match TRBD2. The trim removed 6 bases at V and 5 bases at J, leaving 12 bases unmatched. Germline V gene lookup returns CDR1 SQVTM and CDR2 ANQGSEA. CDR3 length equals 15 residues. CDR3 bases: TGCAGCGTCCTAGGGGGAGCGGGAGGGCCGGAGACCCAGTACTTC. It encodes CSVLGGAGGPETQYF.

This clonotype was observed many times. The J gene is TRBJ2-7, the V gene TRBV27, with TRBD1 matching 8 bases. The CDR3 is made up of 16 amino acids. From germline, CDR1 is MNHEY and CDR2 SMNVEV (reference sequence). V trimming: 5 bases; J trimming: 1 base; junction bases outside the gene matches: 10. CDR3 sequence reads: CASSPSDRATSYEQYF. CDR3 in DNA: TGTGCCAGCAGTCCATCGGACAGGGCGACATCCTACGAGCAGTACTTC.

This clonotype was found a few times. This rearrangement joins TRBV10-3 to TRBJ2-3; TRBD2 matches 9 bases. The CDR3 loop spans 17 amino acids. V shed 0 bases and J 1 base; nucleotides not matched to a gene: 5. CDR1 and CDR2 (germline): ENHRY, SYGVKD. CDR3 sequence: CAISESALAGRTDTQYF. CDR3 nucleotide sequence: TGTGCCATCAGTGAGTCAGCGCTAGCGGGACGCACAGATACGCAGTATTTT.

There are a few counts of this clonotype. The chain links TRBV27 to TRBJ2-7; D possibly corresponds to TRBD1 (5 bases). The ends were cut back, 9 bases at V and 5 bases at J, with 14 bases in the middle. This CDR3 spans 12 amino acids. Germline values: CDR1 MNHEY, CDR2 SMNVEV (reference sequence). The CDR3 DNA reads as TGTGCCAGTGGGGCCCTTTTGAACGAGCAGTACTTC. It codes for CASGALLNEQYF.

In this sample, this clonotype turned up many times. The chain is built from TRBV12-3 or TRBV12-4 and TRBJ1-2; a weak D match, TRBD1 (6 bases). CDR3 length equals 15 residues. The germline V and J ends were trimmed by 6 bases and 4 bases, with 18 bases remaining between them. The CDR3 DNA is TGTGCCAGCAGCTCTCAAATAGGGGGTACCTATGGCTACACCTTC. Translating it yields CASSSQIGGTYGYTF.

The CDR3 DNA is TGTGCCAGCAGCAATAGCATCAATGAGCAGTTCTTC. Translation gives CASSNSINEQFF. The genes are TRBV6-2 or TRBV6-3 and TRBJ2-1; D not resolved. The CDR3 extends over 12 amino acids. The V gene's germline CDR1 is MNHEY and CDR2 SVGEGT. V lost 6 bases and J lost 6, with 9 bases in between.

The CDR3 region has the DNA TGCGCCAGCAGCTGGAACACCGGGGAGCTGTTTTTT. As protein: CASSWNTGELFF. This sequence joins TRBV4-3 and TRBJ2-2, with D unclear. In germline, CDR1 is LGHNA, CDR2 YSLEER. V was shortened by 5 bases and J by 1 base, with 2 bases between the two germline ends. The CDR3 runs 12 residues.

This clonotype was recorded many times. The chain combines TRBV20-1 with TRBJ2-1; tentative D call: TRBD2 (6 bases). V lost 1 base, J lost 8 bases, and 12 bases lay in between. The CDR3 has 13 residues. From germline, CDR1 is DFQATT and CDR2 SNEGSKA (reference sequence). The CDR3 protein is CSARVVGGHEQFF. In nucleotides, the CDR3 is TGCAGTGCTAGAGTAGTGGGAGGTCATGAGCAGTTCTTC.

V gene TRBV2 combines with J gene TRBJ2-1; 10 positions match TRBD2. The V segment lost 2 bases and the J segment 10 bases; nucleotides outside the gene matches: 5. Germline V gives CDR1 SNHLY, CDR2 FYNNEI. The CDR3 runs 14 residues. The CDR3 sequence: CASSERLAGDEQFF. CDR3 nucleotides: TGTGCCAGCAGTGAAAGGCTAGCGGGAGACGAGCAGTTCTTC.

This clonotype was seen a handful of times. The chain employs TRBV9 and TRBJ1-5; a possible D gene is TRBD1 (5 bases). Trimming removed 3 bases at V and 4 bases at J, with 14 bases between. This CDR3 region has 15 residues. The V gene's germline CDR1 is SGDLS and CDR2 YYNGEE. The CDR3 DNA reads TGTGCCAGCAGCGAGTGGGGGGAATTGAATCAGCCCCAGCATTTT. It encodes CASSEWGELNQPQHF.

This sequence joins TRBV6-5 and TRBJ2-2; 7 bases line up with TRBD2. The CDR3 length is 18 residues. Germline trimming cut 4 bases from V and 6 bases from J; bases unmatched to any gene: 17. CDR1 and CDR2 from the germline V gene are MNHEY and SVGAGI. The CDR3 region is CASSSQPPGGPLPGELFF. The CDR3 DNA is TGTGCCAGCAGTTCTCAGCCCCCGGGAGGCCCCCTGCCCGGGGAGCTGTTTTTT.

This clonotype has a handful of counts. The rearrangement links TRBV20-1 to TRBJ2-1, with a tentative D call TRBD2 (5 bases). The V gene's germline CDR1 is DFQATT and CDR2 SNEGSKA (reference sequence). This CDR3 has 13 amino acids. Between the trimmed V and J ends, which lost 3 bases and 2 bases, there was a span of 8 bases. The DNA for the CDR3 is TGCAGTGCTAGGCGGGCAACCTACAATGAGCAGTTCTTC. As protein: CSARRATYNEQFF.

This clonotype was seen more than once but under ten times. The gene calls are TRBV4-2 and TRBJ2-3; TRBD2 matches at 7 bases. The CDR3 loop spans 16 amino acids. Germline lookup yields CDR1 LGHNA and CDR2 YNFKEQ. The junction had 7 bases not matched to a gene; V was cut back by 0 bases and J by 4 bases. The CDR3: CASSQERGGVSDTQYF. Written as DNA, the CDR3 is TGTGCCAGCAGCCAAGAGCGGGGAGGGGTTTCAGATACGCAGTATTTT.

This CDR3 is CSANTGNEQYF. The CDR3 DNA reads TGCAGTGCAAATACAGGGAACGAGCAGTACTTC. This chain connects TRBV20-1 to TRBJ2-7; TRBD1 is a possible D gene (6 bases). The germline V gene has CDR1 DFQATT and CDR2 SNEGSKA (reference sequence). The CDR3 runs 11 residues. V lost 6 bases, J lost 5 bases, and 11 bases lay in between.

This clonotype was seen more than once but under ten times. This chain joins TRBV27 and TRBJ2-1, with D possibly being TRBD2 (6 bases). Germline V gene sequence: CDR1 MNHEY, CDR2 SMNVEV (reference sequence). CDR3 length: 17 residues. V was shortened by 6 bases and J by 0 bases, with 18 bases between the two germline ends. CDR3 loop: CASSPLGSGYSYNEQFF. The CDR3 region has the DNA TGTGCCAGCAGCCCCCTCGGCAGCGGGTACTCCTACAATGAGCAGTTCTTC.